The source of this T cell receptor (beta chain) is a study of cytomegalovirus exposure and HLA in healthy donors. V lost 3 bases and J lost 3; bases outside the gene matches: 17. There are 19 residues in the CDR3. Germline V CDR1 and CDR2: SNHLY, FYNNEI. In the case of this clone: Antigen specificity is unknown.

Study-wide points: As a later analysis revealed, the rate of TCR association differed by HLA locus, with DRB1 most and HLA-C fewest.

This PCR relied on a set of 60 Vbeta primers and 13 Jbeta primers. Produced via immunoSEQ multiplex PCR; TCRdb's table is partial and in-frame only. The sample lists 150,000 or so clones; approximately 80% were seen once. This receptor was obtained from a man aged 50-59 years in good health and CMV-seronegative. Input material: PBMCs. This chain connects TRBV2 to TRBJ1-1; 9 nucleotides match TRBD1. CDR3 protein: CASSDPRTGENTEDTEAFF. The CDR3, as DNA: TGTGCCAGCAGTGATCCCAGGACAGGGGAGAATACGGAGGACACTGAAGCTTTCTTT.